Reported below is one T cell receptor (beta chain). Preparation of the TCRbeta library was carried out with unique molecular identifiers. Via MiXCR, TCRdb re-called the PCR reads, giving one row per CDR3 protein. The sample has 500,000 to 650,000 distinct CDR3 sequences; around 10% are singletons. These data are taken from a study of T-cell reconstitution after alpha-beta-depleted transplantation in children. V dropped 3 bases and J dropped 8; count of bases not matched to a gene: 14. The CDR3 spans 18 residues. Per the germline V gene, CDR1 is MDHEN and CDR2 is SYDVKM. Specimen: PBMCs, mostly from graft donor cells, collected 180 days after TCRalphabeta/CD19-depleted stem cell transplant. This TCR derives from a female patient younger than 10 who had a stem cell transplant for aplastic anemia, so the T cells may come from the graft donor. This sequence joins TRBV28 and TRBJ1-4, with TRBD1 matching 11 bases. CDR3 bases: TGTGCCAGCAGTTTGGATTTCGGGACAGGGGGTTTAGGGGAAAAACTGTTTTTT. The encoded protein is CASSLDFGTGGLGEKLFF.